Following are 7 T cell receptor beta chains from one sample sequenced in a study of blood T cell repertoires in COVID-19. Profiled with immunoSEQ multiplex PCR; TCRdb holds only in-frame clones, not every one. This table has about 50,000 clones, about four fifths appearing once. Sequences were obtained from peripheral blood. Receptors originate from a woman of 80 years or more with COVID-19, enrolled during active disease.

This clone appeared once. This rearrangement joins TRBV18 to TRBJ1-4, with 8 positions matching TRBD1. Trimming took 0 bases from V and 4 from J; bases not matched to a gene: 10. Germline V lookup: CDR1 KGHSH, CDR2 LQKENI. This CDR3 has 18 residues. The chain's CDR3 is CASSPPVAGTGFNEKLFF. In DNA, the CDR3 is TGTGCCAGCTCACCACCGGTGGCAGGGACAGGCTTTAATGAAAAACTGTTTTTT.

The rearrangement links TRBV5-8 to TRBJ1-5; no firm D call. This CDR3 contains 11 residues. The V gene lost 0 bases and the J gene lost 9 bases, with 4 bases spanning the gap. Germline assignment: CDR1 SGHTS and CDR2 YDEGEE. Here the CDR3 reads CASSLALPQHF. CDR3 bases: TGTGCCAGCAGCTTGGCTTTGCCCCAGCATTTT.

The J gene is TRBJ2-1, the V gene TRBV29-1; 7 nucleotides line up with TRBD2. Looked up from germline, CDR1 is SQVTM and CDR2 is ANQGSEA. With V trimmed by 3 bases and J by 6 bases, 5 bases remained unmatched. This CDR3 contains 13 residues. In nucleotides, the CDR3 is TGCAGCGTTGAGGGGGACTACGCCAATGAGCAGTTCTTC. This encodes CSVEGDYANEQFF.

The rearrangement links TRBV24-1 to TRBJ2-3, with D possibly TRBD2 on 6 matching bases. CDR1 and CDR2 (germline): KGHDR, SFDVKD. V shed 11 bases and J shed 5 bases, with 25 bases lying between them. The CDR3 loop spans 16 amino acids. CDR3 sequence (DNA): TGTGCCAAATCCAAGAGGACTATCTTCTACGAAGATACGCAGTATTTT. Translated: CAKSKRTIFYEDTQYF.

The chain carries TRBV18 and TRBJ2-6; D might be TRBD1 (5 bases). V gave up 2 bases and J gave up 1 base, with 9 bases separating them. Germline V gives CDR1 KGHSH, CDR2 LQKENI. This CDR3 has 16 amino acids. The CDR3 DNA reads as TGTGCCAGCTCACCAGTTACAGGTTCTGGGGCCAACGTCCTGACTTTC. Its translation is CASSPVTGSGANVLTF.

The CDR3 region is CASSMGLAGGEDTQYF. The DNA for the CDR3 is TGTGCCAGTAGTATGGGTCTAGCGGGAGGTGAAGATACGCAGTATTTT. The V call is TRBV19, the J call TRBJ2-3; 11 bases align to TRBD2. The germline CDR1 and CDR2 sequences are LNHDA and SQIVND (reference sequence). The CDR3 runs to 16 residues. The V and J ends lost 3 bases and 5 bases, in that order; junction bases with no gene match: 7.

The rearrangement uses TRBV5-4 and TRBJ2-3, with 7 bases that match TRBD2. Trimming at V came to 0 bases and at J to 6 bases, leaving 4 bases not matched to a gene. The CDR3 sequence is 14 residues long. Germline V gene data show CDR1 as SGHNT and CDR2 as YYREEE (reference sequence). DNA for the CDR3: TGTGCCAGCAGCTTGGCCGGGGGAGGGGATACGCAGTATTTT. Protein sequence: CASSLAGGGDTQYF. Based on the CDR3 plus reference TRBV5-4 and TRBJ2-3, the full variable domain is ETGVTQSPTHLIKTRGQQVTLRCSSQSGHNTVSWYQQALGQGPQFIFQYYREEENGRGNFPPRFSGLQFPNYSSELNVNALELDDSALYLCASSLAGGGDTQYFGPGTRLTVL.